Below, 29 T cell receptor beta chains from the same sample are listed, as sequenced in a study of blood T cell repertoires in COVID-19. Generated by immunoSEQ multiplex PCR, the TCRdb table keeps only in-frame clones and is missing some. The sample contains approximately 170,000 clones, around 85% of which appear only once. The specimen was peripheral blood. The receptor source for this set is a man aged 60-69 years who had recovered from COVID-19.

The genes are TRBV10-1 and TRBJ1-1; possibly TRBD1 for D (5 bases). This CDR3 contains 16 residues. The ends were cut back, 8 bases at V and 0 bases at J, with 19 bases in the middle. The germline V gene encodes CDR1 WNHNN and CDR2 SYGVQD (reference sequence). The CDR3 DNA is TGCGCCAGCCAGGATCGGAGCCCGGGGGTGAACACTGAAGCTTTCTTT. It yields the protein CASQDRSPGVNTEAFF.

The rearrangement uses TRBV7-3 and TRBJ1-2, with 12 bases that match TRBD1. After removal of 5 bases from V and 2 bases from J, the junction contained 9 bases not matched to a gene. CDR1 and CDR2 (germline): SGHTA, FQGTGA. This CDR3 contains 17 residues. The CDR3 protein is CASSQGPGQGANYGYTF. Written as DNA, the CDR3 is TGTGCCAGCAGCCAGGGCCCGGGACAGGGGGCAAACTATGGCTACACCTTC.

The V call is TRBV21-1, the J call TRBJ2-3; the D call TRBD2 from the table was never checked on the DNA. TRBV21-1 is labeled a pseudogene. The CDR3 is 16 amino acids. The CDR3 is CASSKLWGLGHATQYF. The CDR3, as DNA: TGTGCCAGCAGCAAATTGTGGGGACTAGGGCACGCTACGCAGTATTTT.

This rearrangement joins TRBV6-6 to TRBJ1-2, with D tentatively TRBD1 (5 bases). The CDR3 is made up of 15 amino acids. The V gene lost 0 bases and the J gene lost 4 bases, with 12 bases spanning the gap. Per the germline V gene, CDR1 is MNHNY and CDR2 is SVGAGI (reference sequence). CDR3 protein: CASSYSQGKGYGYTF. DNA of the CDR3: TGTGCCAGCAGTTACTCGCAGGGTAAAGGCTATGGCTACACCTTC.

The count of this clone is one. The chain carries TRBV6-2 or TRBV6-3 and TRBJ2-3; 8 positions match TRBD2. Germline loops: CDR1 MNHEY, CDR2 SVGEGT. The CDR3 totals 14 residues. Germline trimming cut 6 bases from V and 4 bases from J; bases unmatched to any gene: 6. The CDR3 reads CASSTGGEADTQYF. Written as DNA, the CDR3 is TGTGCCAGCAGCACGGGGGGGGAAGCAGATACGCAGTATTTT.

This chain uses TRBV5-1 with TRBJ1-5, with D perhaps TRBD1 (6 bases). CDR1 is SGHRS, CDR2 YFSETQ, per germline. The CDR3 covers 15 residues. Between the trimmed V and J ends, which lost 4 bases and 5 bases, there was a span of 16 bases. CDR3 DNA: TGCGCCAGCAGCCCCGGGGGGGACATTTATCAGCCCCAGCATTTT. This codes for CASSPGGDIYQPQHF.

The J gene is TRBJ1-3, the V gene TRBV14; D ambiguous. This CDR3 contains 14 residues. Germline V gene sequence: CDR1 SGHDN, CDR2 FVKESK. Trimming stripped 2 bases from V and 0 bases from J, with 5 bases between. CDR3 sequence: CASSQQVSGNTIYF. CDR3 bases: TGTGCCAGCAGCCAACAGGTCTCTGGAAACACCATATATTTT.

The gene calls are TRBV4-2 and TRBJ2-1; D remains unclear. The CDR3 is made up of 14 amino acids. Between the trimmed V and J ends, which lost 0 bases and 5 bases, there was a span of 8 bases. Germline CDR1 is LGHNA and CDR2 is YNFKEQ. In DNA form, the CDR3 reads TGTGCCAGCAGCCAAGATCAAAGAGACAATGAGCAGTTCTTC. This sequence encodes CASSQDQRDNEQFF.

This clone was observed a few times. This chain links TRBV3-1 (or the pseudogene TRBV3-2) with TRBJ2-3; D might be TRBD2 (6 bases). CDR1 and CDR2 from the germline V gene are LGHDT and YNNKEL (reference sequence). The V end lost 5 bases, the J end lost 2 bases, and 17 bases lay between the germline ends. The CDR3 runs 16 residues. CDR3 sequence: CASSDSISGNTDTQYF. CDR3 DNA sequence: TGTGCCAGCAGCGACAGTATTAGCGGAAACACAGATACGCAGTATTTT.

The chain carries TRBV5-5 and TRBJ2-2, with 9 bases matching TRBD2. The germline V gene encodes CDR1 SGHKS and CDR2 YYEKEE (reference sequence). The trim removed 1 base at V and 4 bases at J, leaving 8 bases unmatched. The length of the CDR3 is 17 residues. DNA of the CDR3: TGTGCCAGCAGCTTGTTGCTAGCGGGGTCATCCACCGGGGAGCTGTTTTTT. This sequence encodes CASSLLLAGSSTGELFF.

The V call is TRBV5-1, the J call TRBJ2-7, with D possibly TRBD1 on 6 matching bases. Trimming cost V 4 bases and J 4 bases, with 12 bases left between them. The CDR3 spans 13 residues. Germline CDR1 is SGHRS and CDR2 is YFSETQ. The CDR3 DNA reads TGCGCCAGCAGCCCCGAGACAGGTTACGAGCAGTACTTC. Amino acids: CASSPETGYEQYF.

The CDR3 coding sequence is TGTGCCAGCAGCTTAGGGTCAGGGGGGCATCAGCCCCAGCATTTT. Amino acid sequence: CASSLGSGGHQPQHF. The rearrangement links TRBV7-2 to TRBJ1-5; TRBD1 matches 7 bases. V was clipped by 1 base and J by 5 bases; unmatched bases: 5. The germline V gene has CDR1 SGHTA and CDR2 FQGNSA. This CDR3 contains 15 residues.

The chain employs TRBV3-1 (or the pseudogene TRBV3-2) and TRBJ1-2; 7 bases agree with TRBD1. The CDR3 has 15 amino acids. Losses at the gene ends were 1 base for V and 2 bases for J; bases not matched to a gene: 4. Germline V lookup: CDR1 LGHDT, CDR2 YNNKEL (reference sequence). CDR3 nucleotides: TGTGCCAGCAGCCAAGGGGACAGACACAACTATGGCTACACCTTC. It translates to CASSQGDRHNYGYTF.

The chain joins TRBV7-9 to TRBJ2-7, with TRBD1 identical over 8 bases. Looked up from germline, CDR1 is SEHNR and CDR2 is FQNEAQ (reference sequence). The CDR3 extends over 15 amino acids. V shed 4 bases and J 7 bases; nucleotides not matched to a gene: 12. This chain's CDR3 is CASSSWTGTYWEQYF. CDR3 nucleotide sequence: TGTGCCAGCAGCTCCTGGACAGGGACCTATTGGGAGCAGTACTTC.

The CDR3: CASSPVQGQGRVEQFF. Here the CDR3 DNA reads TGTGCCAGCTCACCGGTACAGGGACAGGGTAGGGTTGAGCAGTTCTTC. The J gene is TRBJ2-1, the V gene TRBV18, with 9 positions matching TRBD1. Germline loops: CDR1 KGHSH, CDR2 LQKENI. J gave up 9 bases and V 3 bases, and 12 bases lay outside the gene matches. The CDR3 has 16 residues. The full variable domain, with the rest looked up from reference TRBV18 and TRBJ2-1, is NAGVMQNPRHLVRRRGQEARLRCSPMKGHSHVYWYRQLPEEGLKFMVYLQKENIIDESGMPKERFSAEFPKEGPSILRIQQVVRGDSAAYFCASSPVQGQGRVEQFFGPGTRLTVL.

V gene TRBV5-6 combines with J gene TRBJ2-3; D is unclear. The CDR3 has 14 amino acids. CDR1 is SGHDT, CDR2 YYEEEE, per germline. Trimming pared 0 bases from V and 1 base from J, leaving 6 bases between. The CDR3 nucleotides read TGTGCCAGCAGCTTGGCTGGAGGCACAGATACGCAGTATTTT. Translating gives CASSLAGGTDTQYF.

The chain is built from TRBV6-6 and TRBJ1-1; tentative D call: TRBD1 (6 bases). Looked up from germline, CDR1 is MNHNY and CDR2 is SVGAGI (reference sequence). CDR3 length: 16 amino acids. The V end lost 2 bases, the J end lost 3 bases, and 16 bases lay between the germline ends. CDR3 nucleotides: TGTGCCAGCAGTTACCTACACAGGGAACGGGACACTGAAGCTTTCTTT. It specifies CASSYLHRERDTEAFF.

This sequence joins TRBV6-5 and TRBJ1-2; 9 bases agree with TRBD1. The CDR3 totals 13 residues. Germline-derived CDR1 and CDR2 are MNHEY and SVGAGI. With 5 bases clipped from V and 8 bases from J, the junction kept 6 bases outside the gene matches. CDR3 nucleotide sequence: TGTGCCAGCAGTCCGGACAGGGGATACGGCTACACCTTC. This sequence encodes CASSPDRGYGYTF.

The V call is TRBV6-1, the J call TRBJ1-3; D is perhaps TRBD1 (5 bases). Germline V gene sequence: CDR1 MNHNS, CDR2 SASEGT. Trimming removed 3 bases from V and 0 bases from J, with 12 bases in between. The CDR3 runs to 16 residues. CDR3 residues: CASSDGQGDSGNTIYF. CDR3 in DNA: TGTGCCAGCAGTGATGGGCAGGGCGACTCTGGAAACACCATATATTTT.

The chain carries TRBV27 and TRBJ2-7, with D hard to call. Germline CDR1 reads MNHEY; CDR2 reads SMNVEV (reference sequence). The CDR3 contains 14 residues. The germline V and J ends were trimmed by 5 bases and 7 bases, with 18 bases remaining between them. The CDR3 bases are TGTGCCAGCAGTCCATTGACACCCCCTTGGGAGCAGTACTTC. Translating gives CASSPLTPPWEQYF.

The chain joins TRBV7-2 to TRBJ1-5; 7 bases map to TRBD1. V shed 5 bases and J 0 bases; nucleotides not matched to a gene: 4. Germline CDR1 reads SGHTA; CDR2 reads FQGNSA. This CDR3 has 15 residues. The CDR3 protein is CASSQQGLSNQPQHF. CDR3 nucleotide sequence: TGTGCCAGCAGCCAACAGGGGCTTAGCAATCAGCCCCAGCATTTT. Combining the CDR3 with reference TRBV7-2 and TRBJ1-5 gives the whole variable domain GAGVSQSPSNKVTEKGKDVELRCDPISGHTALYWYRQSLGQGLEFLIYFQGNSAPDKSGLPSDRFSAERTGGSVSTLTIQRTQQEDSAVYLCASSQQGLSNQPQHFGDGTRLSIL.

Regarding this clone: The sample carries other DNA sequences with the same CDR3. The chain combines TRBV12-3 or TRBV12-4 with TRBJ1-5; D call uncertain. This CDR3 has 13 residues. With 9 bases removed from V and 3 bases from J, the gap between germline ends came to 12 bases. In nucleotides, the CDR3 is TGTGCCAGTTCGTCGGGGAACAATCAGCCCCAGCATTTT. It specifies CASSSGNNQPQHF.

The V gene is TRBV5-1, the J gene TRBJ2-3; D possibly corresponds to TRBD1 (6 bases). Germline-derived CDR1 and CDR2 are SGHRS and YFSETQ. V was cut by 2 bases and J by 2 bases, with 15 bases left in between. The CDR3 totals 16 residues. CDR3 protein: CASSFSGVYSTDTQYF. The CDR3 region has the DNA TGCGCCAGCAGCTTTTCAGGGGTCTACTCCACAGATACGCAGTATTTT.

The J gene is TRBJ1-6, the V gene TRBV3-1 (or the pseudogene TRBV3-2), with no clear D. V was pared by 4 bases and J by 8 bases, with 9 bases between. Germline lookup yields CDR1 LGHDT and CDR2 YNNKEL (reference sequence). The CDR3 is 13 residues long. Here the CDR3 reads CASSPRRDSPLHF. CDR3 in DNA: TGTGCCAGCAGCCCACGGAGGGATTCACCCCTCCACTTT.

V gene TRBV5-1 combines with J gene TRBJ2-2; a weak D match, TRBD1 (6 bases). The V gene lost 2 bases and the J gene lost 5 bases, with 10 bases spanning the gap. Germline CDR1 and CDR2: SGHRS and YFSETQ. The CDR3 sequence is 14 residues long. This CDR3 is CASSLSQGTGELFF. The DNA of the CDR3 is TGCGCCAGCAGCTTATCCCAGGGGACCGGGGAGCTGTTTTTT.

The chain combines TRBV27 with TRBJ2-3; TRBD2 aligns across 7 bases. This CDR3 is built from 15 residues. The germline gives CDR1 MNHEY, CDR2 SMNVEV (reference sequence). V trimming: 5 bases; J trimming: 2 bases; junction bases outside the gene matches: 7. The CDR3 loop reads CASSKGLTVTDTQYF. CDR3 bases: TGTGCCAGCAGTAAGGGACTAACCGTCACAGATACGCAGTATTTT.

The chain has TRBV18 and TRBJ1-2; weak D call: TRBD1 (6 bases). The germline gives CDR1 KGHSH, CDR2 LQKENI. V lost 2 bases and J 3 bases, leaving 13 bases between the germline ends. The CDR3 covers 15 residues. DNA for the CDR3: TGTGCCAGCTCACCAGAACTGGGGGCGGACTATGGCTACACCTTC. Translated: CASSPELGADYGYTF.

The CDR3: CASSLEGDRVTNEQFF. The CDR3 DNA is TGTGCCAGCAGCTTGGAAGGGGACAGAGTTACCAATGAGCAGTTCTTC. The V gene is TRBV5-4, the J gene TRBJ2-1; 7 nucleotides line up with TRBD1. Trimming at V came to 0 bases and at J to 6 bases, leaving 9 bases not matched to a gene. Per germline, CDR1 SGHNT and CDR2 YYREEE (reference sequence). The CDR3 has 16 amino acids.

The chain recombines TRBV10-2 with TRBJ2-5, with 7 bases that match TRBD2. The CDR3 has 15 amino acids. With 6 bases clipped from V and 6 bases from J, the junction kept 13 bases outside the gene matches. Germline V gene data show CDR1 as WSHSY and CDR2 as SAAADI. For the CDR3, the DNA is TGCGCCAGCAGCGGCGGCGGGGGTGGGATGCAGACCCAGTACTTC. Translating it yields CASSGGGGGMQTQYF.